This TCR beta chain was profiled in a study of shared clonotypes between healthy human individuals. Study-wide findings and caveats: The sharing of approximately 4.6% of naive CD4 clonotypes was seen across a handful of donors. A generally larger estimated richness was seen in naive subsets than in memory subsets.

Losses at the gene ends were 5 bases for V and 7 bases for J; bases not matched to a gene: 8. Germline V gives CDR1 LGHNA, CDR2 YNFKEQ. This CDR3 has 15 residues. In the original processing: Junction-only sequences produced by ImmunoSEQ had no quality scores, so filtering differed. Method: immunoSEQ multiplex PCR; TCRdb's copy keeps in-frame clones and lacks some. V, J and clone size derive from that table, while D and trimming were established from the DNA sequence. The table has fewer than 2.5 million clones, roughly 93% seen once; the top ten hold 0.36%. On this clone itself: Its antigen is currently unknown.

The J gene is TRBJ2-1, the V gene TRBV4-2; 10 nucleotides agree with TRBD2. This receptor was obtained from a man younger than 35 in good health. Some clones in this sample may be carry-over from other donors' samples. Specimen: naive CD4+ T cells from PBMCs. The subset denotes: CD45RA+ positively selected. The CDR3 bases are TGTGCCAGCAGCTTGAGACGTAGCGGGAGGAATGAGCAGTTCTTC. As protein: CASSLRRSGRNEQFF.